The next 28 T cell receptor beta chains were all read from a single sample in a study of blood T cell repertoires in COVID-19. The table came from immunoSEQ multiplex PCR; TCRdb's copy has only in-frame clones and leaves some out. The repertoire includes 65,000 or so clones, about 88% of them detected once, and about 1.3% sits in the top ten. The sample comprised peripheral blood. All receptors derive from a man in his 60s with acute or convalescent COVID-19.

V usage is TRBV9 and J usage is TRBJ2-5; the match to TRBD2 covers 8 bases. V was clipped by 2 bases and J by 3 bases; unmatched bases: 3. The CDR3 covers 14 residues. Germline loops: CDR1 SGDLS, CDR2 YYNGEE. Written as DNA, the CDR3 is TGTGCCAGCAGCGTGAGCGGGGGAAAAGAGACCCAGTACTTC. This gives the protein CASSVSGGKETQYF.

The chain has TRBV25-1 and TRBJ2-7, with 7 bases that match TRBD1. The CDR3 consists of 16 residues. With 4 bases clipped from V and 2 bases from J, the junction kept 11 bases outside the gene matches. The germline V gene has CDR1 MGHDK and CDR2 SYGVNS. CDR3 amino acids: CASSGGGLGPAYEQYF. CDR3 bases: TGTGCCAGCAGTGGAGGGGGCTTGGGACCGGCCTACGAGCAGTACTTC.

The chain has TRBV5-1 and TRBJ1-6; D is unclear. This CDR3 has 14 amino acids. The ends were cut back, 1 base at V and 10 bases at J, with 12 bases in the middle. The germline V gene has CDR1 SGHRS and CDR2 YFSETQ. The chain's CDR3 is CASSLQVGGSPLHF. CDR3 DNA sequence: TGCGCCAGCAGCTTGCAGGTTGGTGGCTCACCCCTCCACTTT.

The rearrangement joins TRBV7-2 to TRBJ2-1; D remains ambiguous. The V and J ends lost 1 base and 15 bases respectively, with 13 bases between them. Germline-derived CDR1 and CDR2 are SGHTA and FQGNSA. This CDR3 comprises 12 residues. In DNA form, the CDR3 reads TGTGCCAGCAGCTTAGACCCAGTCTGTCGGTTCTTC. Amino acid sequence: CASSLDPVCRFF. The full variable domain, with the rest looked up from reference TRBV7-2 and TRBJ2-1, is GAGVSQSPSNKVTEKGKDVELRCDPISGHTALYWYRQSLGQGLEFLIYFQGNSAPDKSGLPSDRFSAERTGGSVSTLTIQRTQQEDSAVYLCASSLDPVCRFFGPGTRLTVL.

V is TRBV11-2 and J is TRBJ1-2, with TRBD1 identical over 7 bases. Looked up from germline, CDR1 is SGHAT and CDR2 is FQNNGV. J lost 8 bases, V lost 4 bases, and 10 bases had no gene match. This CDR3 has 14 residues. CDR3 sequence: CASSSKDRSRGYTF. The CDR3 nucleotides are TGTGCCAGCAGCTCTAAGGACAGGTCGCGGGGCTACACCTTC. Full variable domain (missing parts from reference TRBV11-2 and TRBJ1-2): EAGVAQSPRYKIIEKRQSVAFWCNPISGHATLYWYQQILGQGPKLLIQFQNNGVVDDSQLPKDRFSAERLKGVDSTLKIQPAKLEDSAVYLCASSSKDRSRGYTFGSGTRLTVV.

The rearrangement joins TRBV2 to TRBJ1-5; the D gene is possibly TRBD1 (6 bases). Trimming stripped 6 bases from V and 16 bases from J, with 28 bases between. The CDR3 length is 15 residues. CDR1 and CDR2 from the germline V gene are SNHLY and FYNNEI. The CDR3 sequence: CASRWGPAGTQGLHF. The CDR3 nucleotides read TGTGCCAGCAGGTGGGGGCCCGCCGGGACACAAGGGTTACATTTT.

The J gene is TRBJ2-1, the V gene TRBV9, with D perhaps matching TRBD1 (6 bases). Trimming took 4 bases from V and 2 from J, leaving 13 bases between them. The CDR3 extends over 15 amino acids. The V gene's germline CDR1 is SGDLS and CDR2 YYNGEE. CDR3: CASSPRTAPYNEQFF. The CDR3 nucleotides are TGTGCCAGCAGCCCCCGGACAGCCCCCTACAATGAGCAGTTCTTC.

V usage is TRBV5-1 and J usage is TRBJ1-1, with 11 positions matching TRBD1. With 4 bases clipped from V and 3 bases from J, the junction kept 5 bases outside the gene matches. This CDR3 is built from 15 residues. CDR1 SGHRS and CDR2 YFSETQ come from the germline V gene. CDR3 sequence: CASSTRDRGDTEAFF. CDR3 in DNA: TGCGCCAGCAGCACCCGGGACAGGGGGGACACTGAAGCTTTCTTT.

This chain connects TRBV2 to TRBJ1-1; 7 nucleotides match TRBD1. This CDR3 is built from 16 residues. Germline-derived CDR1 and CDR2 are SNHLY and FYNNEI. Germline trimming cut 6 bases from V and 2 bases from J; bases unmatched to any gene: 12. CDR3: CASRDNTGAPNTEAFF. CDR3 DNA: TGTGCCAGCAGGGATAACACAGGGGCCCCTAACACTGAAGCTTTCTTT.

The rearrangement joins TRBV5-1 to TRBJ1-1; 8 bases are shared with TRBD1. Germline V gives CDR1 SGHRS, CDR2 YFSETQ. CDR3 length: 15 amino acids. Trimming at V came to 3 bases and at J to 3 bases, leaving 7 bases not matched to a gene. The DNA of the CDR3 is TGCGCCAGCAGCTACAGGGGGATTAGGGACACTGAAGCTTTCTTT. It translates to CASSYRGIRDTEAFF.

In this sample, this clone turned up once. The chain is built from TRBV1 and TRBJ1-2; the table assigns TRBD1, which was not confirmed against the DNA. TRBV1 is a known pseudogene. The CDR3 sequence is 16 residues long. CDR3 region: CTSSFRTGKHFYGYTF. The CDR3 DNA sequence: TGCACCAGCAGCTTTCGGACAGGGAAACACTTCTATGGCTACACCTTC.

The J gene is TRBJ2-1, the V gene TRBV30, with TRBD2 as a possible D gene (6 bases). The CDR3 sequence is 15 residues long. Germline CDR1 is GTSNPN and CDR2 is SVGIG (reference sequence). V shed 4 bases and J shed 9 bases, with 22 bases lying between them. The CDR3 coding sequence is TGTGCCTGGACGCCCCGAAGGCGGGAAACGGGTGAGCAGTTCTTC. Translated: CAWTPRRRETGEQFF.

The chain joins TRBV12-3 or TRBV12-4 to TRBJ1-3; D is undetermined. Trimming cost V 5 bases and J 7 bases, with 6 bases left between them. CDR3 length: 11 residues. The CDR3 loop reads CASSIRNTIYF. The DNA for the CDR3 is TGTGCCAGCAGTATTCGGAACACCATATATTTT.

This chain uses TRBV14 with TRBJ2-7; D possibly corresponds to TRBD2 (5 bases). V was pared by 4 bases and J by 3 bases, with 13 bases between. The germline V gene has CDR1 SGHDN and CDR2 FVKESK. The CDR3 consists of 14 residues. Here the CDR3 reads CASSPLTGFYEQYF. The CDR3 nucleotides read TGTGCCAGCAGCCCACTGACGGGATTCTACGAGCAGTACTTC.

V gene TRBV12-3 or TRBV12-4 combines with J gene TRBJ2-7; 9 bases match TRBD1. V gave up 4 bases and J gave up 4 bases; unmatched junction bases: 2. This CDR3 has 13 amino acids. The CDR3 bases are TGTGCCAGCAGTTACGGGACAGGGTACGAGCAGTACTTC. Amino acids: CASSYGTGYEQYF.

V is TRBV18 and J is TRBJ1-2; possibly TRBD1 for D (6 bases). V was clipped by 3 bases and J by 4 bases, with 6 bases between them. The CDR3 length is 12 residues. The germline gives CDR1 KGHSH, CDR2 LQKENI. Here the CDR3 reads CASSPDSYGYTF. The DNA for the CDR3 is TGTGCCAGCTCACCGGACAGCTATGGCTACACCTTC.

The chain couples TRBV2 to TRBJ1-2, with a possible D match to TRBD1 (6 bases). The CDR3 length is 12 residues. Between the trimmed V and J ends, which lost 7 bases and 1 base, there was a span of 7 bases. CDR1 and CDR2 from the germline V gene are SNHLY and FYNNEI. The CDR3 DNA reads TGTGCCAGCAACAGGGATAACTATGGCTACACCTTC. Translation gives CASNRDNYGYTF.

The genes are TRBV10-3 and TRBJ1-1; 8 nucleotides line up with TRBD1. J was trimmed by 2 bases and V by 7 bases; bases with no gene match: 6. This CDR3 is 14 amino acids long. CDR1 is ENHRY, CDR2 SYGVKD, per germline. DNA of the CDR3: TGTGCCATCAAGGACAGGGTCGGAAACACTGAAGCTTTCTTT. Amino acids: CAIKDRVGNTEAFF.

The chain combines TRBV6-5 with TRBJ2-7; a possible D gene is TRBD2 (6 bases). The V end lost 1 base, the J end lost 2 bases, and 9 bases lay between the germline ends. The CDR3 runs 14 residues. Germline loops: CDR1 MNHEY, CDR2 SVGAGI. The chain's CDR3 is CASSYFGGTYEQYF. DNA of the CDR3: TGTGCCAGCAGTTACTTCGGGGGAACCTACGAGCAGTACTTC.

V and J are TRBV15 and TRBJ1-1; 10 nucleotides agree with TRBD1. J gave up 5 bases and V 3 bases, and 6 bases lay outside the gene matches. Germline-derived CDR1 and CDR2 are LNHNV and YYDKDF (reference sequence). CDR3 length: 15 residues. The CDR3 is CATSRGGQGGTEAFF. The DNA for the CDR3 is TGTGCCACCAGCAGGGGAGGACAGGGGGGGACTGAAGCTTTCTTT.

This chain links TRBV30 with TRBJ1-2; no clear D. Trimming took off 1 base at V and 2 bases at J, with 14 bases between the two ends. The CDR3 is 15 amino acids. In germline, CDR1 is GTSNPN, CDR2 SVGIG (reference sequence). CDR3 DNA: TGTGCCTGGAGTGGTCAACAGACTAGAAACTATGGCTACACCTTC. It codes for CAWSGQQTRNYGYTF.

The J gene is TRBJ1-6, the V gene TRBV6-2 or TRBV6-3; D unresolved. Looked up from germline, CDR1 is MNHEY and CDR2 is SVGEGT. V lost 6 bases and J 10 bases, leaving 19 bases between the germline ends. The CDR3 has 15 amino acids. In DNA form, the CDR3 reads TGTGCCAGCAGCCTACCGGGGAGCCTCGGCTCACCCCTCCACTTT. Translated: CASSLPGSLGSPLHF.

V gene TRBV27 combines with J gene TRBJ1-5; D gene ambiguous. CDR3 length: 12 amino acids. V was trimmed by 5 bases and J by 8 bases, leaving 10 bases between them. Per the germline V gene, CDR1 is MNHEY and CDR2 is SMNVEV (reference sequence). The CDR3 DNA reads as TGTGCCAGCAGTCCCGGGAGGGAGCCCCAGCATTTT. The encoded protein is CASSPGREPQHF.

This chain joins TRBV7-9 and TRBJ1-2; possible D gene TRBD1, 5 bases. The CDR3 extends over 12 amino acids. Germline assignment: CDR1 SEHNR and CDR2 FQNEAQ (reference sequence). Trimming removed 5 bases from V and 7 bases from J, with 11 bases in between. CDR3 in DNA: TGTGCCAGCAGCCCCGGGGGTTTTGGCTACACCTTC. Translated: CASSPGGFGYTF.

The genes are TRBV6-1 and TRBJ2-5; D is unclear. Germline CDR1 reads MNHNS; CDR2 reads SASEGT. The CDR3 sequence is 12 residues long. Trimming left V 2 bases short and J 7 bases short, with 8 bases between. The CDR3 DNA reads TGTGCCAGCAGTGAACCCCCCGGGACCCAGTACTTC. Amino acids: CASSEPPGTQYF.

V gene TRBV30 combines with J gene TRBJ2-3, with a tentative D call TRBD1 (6 bases). The germline V and J ends were trimmed by 2 bases and 6 bases, with 12 bases remaining between them. Per germline, CDR1 GTSNPN and CDR2 SVGIG (reference sequence). The CDR3 has 13 residues. DNA for the CDR3: TGTGCCTGGAGTTTGGCTCAGGGGGATACGCAGTATTTT. This gives the protein CAWSLAQGDTQYF.

The chain employs TRBV2 and TRBJ2-7; 12 positions match TRBD1. Unmatched junction bases numbered 7, after V lost 4 bases and J lost 9 bases. In germline, CDR1 is SNHLY, CDR2 FYNNEI. CDR3 length: 14 residues. The CDR3 protein is CASSASGTGGVQYF. The CDR3 DNA is TGTGCCAGCAGTGCCTCCGGGACAGGGGGCGTGCAGTACTTC.

This chain's CDR3 is CASSTQGAGPYEQYF. In nucleotides, the CDR3 is TGTGCCAGCTCAACTCAGGGGGCCGGCCCCTACGAGCAGTACTTC. This chain connects TRBV18 to TRBJ2-7; 8 nucleotides agree with TRBD1. The CDR3 extends over 15 amino acids. Germline trimming cut 5 bases from V and 2 bases from J; bases unmatched to any gene: 8. Germline CDR1 is KGHSH and CDR2 is LQKENI.